The 25 T cell receptor beta chains below were found in one sample sequenced in a study of CD8+CD57+ T cells in acquired aplastic anemia. The use of genomic DNA as template underpinned the TCR beta VDJ and CDR3 profiling. One entry per CDR3 protein, called by TCRdb with MiXCR from the reads. Of about 160,000 distinct CDR3 sequences listed, 40% to 50% are singletons. Patients included in sequencing had previously demonstrated CD8+CD57+ cell expansion by flow cytometry. Sequencing used sorted CD4+, CD8+, or CD8+CD57+ T cells (not recorded which) from PBMCs. All receptors derive from a human donor with aplastic anemia.

This clonotype was seen a few times. The V call is TRBV6-2 or TRBV6-3, the J call TRBJ1-5; D perhaps matches TRBD1 (6 bases). V was shortened by 2 bases and J by 5 bases, with 10 bases between the two germline ends. Looked up from germline, CDR1 is MNHEY and CDR2 is SVGEGT. There are 14 residues in the CDR3. The CDR3 DNA is TGTGCCAGCAGTTACCCGGACAGAGATCAGCCCCAGCATTTT. This codes for CASSYPDRDQPQHF.

The V call is TRBV28, the J call TRBJ2-1; the match to TRBD1 covers 7 bases. The CDR3 consists of 11 residues. Germline V gene data show CDR1 as MDHEN and CDR2 as SYDVKM. Trimming removed 9 bases from V and 10 bases from J; junction bases left unmatched: 6. The CDR3 region is CASLSRGEQFF. The CDR3 DNA reads as TGTGCCAGTTTAAGCAGGGGGGAGCAGTTCTTC.

The table lists this clonotype with many counts. The rearrangement uses TRBV6-1 and TRBJ1-5; D may be TRBD1 (6 bases). The CDR3 has 15 amino acids. Trimming removed 6 bases from V and 3 bases from J, with 15 bases in between. The germline gives CDR1 MNHNS, CDR2 SASEGT. The CDR3 region is CASRRSRQDNQPQHF. As DNA, the CDR3 is TGTGCCAGCAGGAGATCCCGACAGGACAATCAGCCCCAGCATTTT.

The gene calls are TRBV9 and TRBJ2-1; D is unresolved. Trimming shortened V by 4 bases and J by 5 bases, and 4 bases separated the two germline ends. This CDR3 is 11 amino acids long. Germline CDR1 is SGDLS and CDR2 is YYNGEE. The CDR3 region has the DNA TGTGCCAGCAGCACCGACAATGAGCAGTTCTTC. Translating gives CASSTDNEQFF.

In its sample, this clonotype was seen many times. The rearrangement uses TRBV12-3 or TRBV12-4 and TRBJ1-2; D uncertain. The germline V and J ends were trimmed by 4 bases and 6 bases, with 12 bases remaining between them. The CDR3 spans 13 residues. The CDR3 DNA follows: TGTGCCAGCAGTTCGGACGGGCCTCATGGCTACACCTTC. Protein: CASSSDGPHGYTF.

To note about this clonotype: A single base separates this from a much larger clone, so it may be a read error. The chain uses TRBV7-3 and TRBJ1-1; a possible D gene is TRBD1 (5 bases). V was shortened by 2 bases and J by 0 bases, with 19 bases between the two germline ends. From germline, CDR1 is SGHTA and CDR2 FQGTGA. The CDR3 totals 18 residues. The CDR3: CASSLDPLGGGMNTEAFF. The CDR3 DNA reads as TGTGCCAGCAGCTTAGACCCGTTGGGGGGGGGTATGAACACTGAAGCTTTCTTT.

This clonotype was detected many times. V usage is TRBV11-3 and J usage is TRBJ2-3, with TRBD2 matching over 10 bases. With 1 base clipped from V and 4 bases from J, the junction kept 2 bases outside the gene matches. The CDR3 loop spans 15 amino acids. The germline V gene has CDR1 SGHNT and CDR2 YENEEA. CDR3 bases: TGTGCCAGCAGCTTAGCTCTAGCGGGAGCAGATACGCAGTATTTT. Translating it yields CASSLALAGADTQYF.

The chain carries TRBV2 and TRBJ2-3, with 7 nucleotides matching TRBD2. Looked up from germline, CDR1 is SNHLY and CDR2 is FYNNEI. The CDR3 contains 14 residues. J lost 5 bases, V lost 8 bases, and 10 bases had no gene match. CDR3 amino acids: CASASYSGEDTQYF. The CDR3 region has the DNA TGTGCCAGCGCCTCCTACAGCGGGGAAGATACGCAGTATTTT. The full variable domain, its missing parts supplied by reference TRBV2 and TRBJ2-3, is EPEVTQTPSHQVTQMGQEVILRCVPISNHLYFYWYRQILGQKVEFLVSFYNNEISEKSEIFDDQFSVERPDGSNFTLKIRSTKLEDSAMYFCASASYSGEDTQYFGPGTRLTVL.

This chain uses TRBV5-1 with TRBJ1-1; 8 bases are a match to TRBD1. J was trimmed by 6 bases and V by 4 bases; bases with no gene match: 11. Germline assignment: CDR1 SGHRS and CDR2 YFSETQ. The length of the CDR3 is 15 residues. The CDR3, as DNA: TGCGCCAGCAGCCGTGGACAGGGAAAGGTCCCTGAAGCTTTCTTT. It is translated as CASSRGQGKVPEAFF.

V and J are TRBV12-5 and TRBJ2-5; D might be TRBD2 (5 bases). This CDR3 has 15 residues. V was clipped by 6 bases and J by 6 bases, with 20 bases between them. Per germline, CDR1 LGHNT and CDR2 FRNRAP. CDR3 bases: TGTGCTAGTGGGGTCCGCCCTACGGAGGCAAAGACCCAGTACTTC. Translated: CASGVRPTEAKTQYF.

The V and J genes are TRBV2 and TRBJ1-1; no reliable D call. The CDR3 consists of 12 residues. CDR1 is SNHLY, CDR2 FYNNEI, per germline. V was trimmed by 0 bases and J by 10 bases, leaving 9 bases between them. The CDR3 loop reads CASSEAAVGAFF. The CDR3 DNA is TGTGCCAGCAGTGAAGCTGCCGTGGGAGCTTTCTTT.

The sample holds many counts of this clonotype. V and J are TRBV7-6 and TRBJ2-3, with D perhaps TRBD1 or TRBD2 (6 bases each). In germline, CDR1 is SGHVS, CDR2 FNYEAQ. V shed 3 bases and J shed 5 bases, with 15 bases lying between them. There are 15 residues in the CDR3. The CDR3 sequence is CASSLAGQPEDTQYF. The CDR3 DNA reads as TGTGCCAGCAGCTTGGCGGGACAACCTGAAGATACGCAGTATTTT.

There are many counts of this clonotype. The chain uses TRBV20-1 and TRBJ1-2; D is unresolved. V dropped 3 bases and J dropped 4 bases, with 15 bases sitting between them. Germline V gene lookup returns CDR1 DFQATT and CDR2 SNEGSKA (reference sequence). This CDR3 is built from 14 residues. The CDR3 nucleotides read TGCAGTGCTAGGATGTCAGAAGGCGGCTATGGCTACACCTTC. Residues: CSARMSEGGYGYTF.

This clonotype appeared many times. This rearrangement joins TRBV7-9 to TRBJ2-3; D remains unclear. With 2 bases removed from V and 4 bases from J, the gap between germline ends came to 7 bases. CDR1 and CDR2 (germline): SEHNR, FQNEAQ (reference sequence). The CDR3 spans 13 residues. The CDR3 protein is CASSLLDSDTQYF. The CDR3 coding sequence is TGTGCCAGCAGCTTACTTGATTCAGATACGCAGTATTTT.

The chain employs TRBV29-1 and TRBJ1-2; D remains ambiguous. V dropped 4 bases and J dropped 6 bases, with 18 bases sitting between them. The germline CDR1 and CDR2 sequences are SQVTM and ANQGSEA. The CDR3 has 14 residues. CDR3 sequence reads: CSVAVEGSLDGYTF. CDR3 nucleotides: TGCAGCGTTGCGGTGGAGGGAAGTTTGGATGGCTACACCTTC.

This clonotype was detected ten times or more. V and J are TRBV5-1 and TRBJ1-2; tentatively, D is TRBD1 (6 bases). This CDR3 is built from 13 residues. Trimming left V 7 bases short and J 4 bases short, with 14 bases between. Germline loops: CDR1 SGHRS, CDR2 YFSETQ. The CDR3 region is CASGTGTSYGYTF. CDR3 in DNA: TGCGCCAGCGGCACAGGGACCTCCTATGGCTACACCTTC.

The V gene is TRBV9, the J gene TRBJ2-2; a possible D gene is TRBD2 (6 bases). The V and J ends lost 0 bases and 5 bases respectively, with 11 bases between them. The CDR3 sequence is 15 residues long. CDR1 is SGDLS, CDR2 YYNGEE, per germline. CDR3 region: CASSVAAGLTGELFF. DNA of the CDR3: TGTGCCAGCAGCGTAGCTGCGGGGTTAACCGGGGAGCTGTTTTTT.

This clonotype was picked up a small number of times. This chain joins TRBV30 and TRBJ2-2; D call uncertain. V lost 4 bases to trimming and J lost 1 base, with 13 bases between them. The CDR3 is made up of 15 amino acids. The V gene's germline CDR1 is GTSNPN and CDR2 SVGIG (reference sequence). The CDR3 loop reads CAWTPPPGNTGELFF. DNA of the CDR3: TGTGCCTGGACACCCCCACCGGGGAACACCGGGGAGCTGTTTTTT.

This clonotype has ten or more counts. The chain links TRBV12-3 or TRBV12-4 to TRBJ2-3; D is possibly TRBD1 (6 bases). The V end lost 2 bases, the J end lost 2 bases, and 8 bases lay between the germline ends. The CDR3 runs to 14 residues. Here the CDR3 reads CASSLRQDTDTQYF. CDR3 nucleotide sequence: TGTGCCAGCAGTTTACGACAGGACACAGATACGCAGTATTTT.

This clonotype came up a few times. V is TRBV28 and J is TRBJ1-4, with D unresolved. The germline V and J ends were trimmed by 6 bases and 0 bases, with 14 bases remaining between them. The CDR3 covers 16 residues. Germline V CDR1 and CDR2: MDHEN, SYDVKM. The CDR3 reads CASSPPRVTTNEKLFF. The CDR3 DNA reads as TGTGCCAGCAGCCCCCCCCGGGTTACAACTAATGAAAAACTGTTTTTT.

V and J are TRBV6-1 and TRBJ2-1; D possibly corresponds to TRBD1 (6 bases). V was pared by 8 bases and J by 6 bases, with 17 bases between. Germline V gene data show CDR1 as MNHNS and CDR2 as SASEGT. The CDR3 has 14 amino acids. CDR3 sequence reads: CASRPGHARNEQFF. CDR3 bases: TGTGCCAGCCGGCCGGGACATGCCCGCAATGAGCAGTTCTTC.

J is TRBJ1-5 and V is TRBV20-1; D unresolved. V was trimmed by 0 bases and J by 7 bases, leaving 22 bases between them. This CDR3 is built from 17 residues. Germline V CDR1 and CDR2: DFQATT, SNEGSKA (reference sequence). This CDR3 is CSARDSAEPVGNQPQHF. The CDR3 bases are TGCAGTGCTAGAGATTCGGCAGAGCCGGTCGGGAACCAGCCCCAGCATTTT.

This clonotype was seen a few times. The rearrangement joins TRBV6-2 or TRBV6-3 to TRBJ2-7; D remains unclear. Germline V gene data show CDR1 as MNHEY and CDR2 as SVGEGT. The CDR3 has 12 amino acids. Trimming shortened V by 5 bases and J by 3 bases, and 8 bases separated the two germline ends. The DNA of the CDR3 is TGTGCCAGCAGTGATCCGAGCTACGAGCAGTACTTC. Its protein is CASSDPSYEQYF.

The chain has TRBV5-1 and TRBJ2-5; D is possibly TRBD1 (6 bases). The length of the CDR3 is 16 residues. With 0 bases removed from V and 5 bases from J, the gap between germline ends came to 17 bases. Germline-derived CDR1 and CDR2 are SGHRS and YFSETQ. Here the CDR3 reads CASSLAGTSVPETQYF. The DNA of the CDR3 is TGCGCCAGCAGCTTGGCGGGGACAAGCGTACCCGAGACCCAGTACTTC.

The genes are TRBV7-2 and TRBJ1-1; a weak D match, TRBD1 (5 bases). The CDR3 covers 12 residues. Germline V gene lookup returns CDR1 SGHTA and CDR2 FQGNSA. Deletions cut 1 base from V and 8 bases from J, with 8 bases between. In DNA form, the CDR3 reads TGTGCCAGCAGCTTAGATGCAGGGGAAGCTTTCTTT. It yields the protein CASSLDAGEAFF.